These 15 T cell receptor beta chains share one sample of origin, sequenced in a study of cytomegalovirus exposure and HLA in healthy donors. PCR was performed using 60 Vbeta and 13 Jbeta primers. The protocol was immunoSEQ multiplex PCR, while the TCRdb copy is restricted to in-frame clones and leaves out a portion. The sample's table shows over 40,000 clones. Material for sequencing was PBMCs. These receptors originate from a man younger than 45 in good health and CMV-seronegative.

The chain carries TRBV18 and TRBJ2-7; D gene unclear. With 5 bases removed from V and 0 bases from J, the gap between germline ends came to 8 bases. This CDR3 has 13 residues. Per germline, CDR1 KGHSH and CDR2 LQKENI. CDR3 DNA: TGTGCCAGCTCAGCACAGCACTCCTACGAGCAGTACTTC. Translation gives CASSAQHSYEQYF.

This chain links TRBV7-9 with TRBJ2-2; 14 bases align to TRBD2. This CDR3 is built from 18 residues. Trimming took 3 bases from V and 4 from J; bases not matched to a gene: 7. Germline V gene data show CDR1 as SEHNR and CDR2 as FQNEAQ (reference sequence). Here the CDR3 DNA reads TGTGCCAGCAGCTTGTCGGGACTAGCGGGAGTGGGCACCGGGGAGCTGTTTTTT. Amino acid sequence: CASSLSGLAGVGTGELFF.

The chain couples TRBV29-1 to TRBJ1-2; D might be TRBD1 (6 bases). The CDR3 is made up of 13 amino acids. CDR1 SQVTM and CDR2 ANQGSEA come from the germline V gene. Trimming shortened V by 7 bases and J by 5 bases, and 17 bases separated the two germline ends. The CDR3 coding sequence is TGCAGCGGTGCGACAGGATCGGGTTATGGCTACACCTTC. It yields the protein CSGATGSGYGYTF.

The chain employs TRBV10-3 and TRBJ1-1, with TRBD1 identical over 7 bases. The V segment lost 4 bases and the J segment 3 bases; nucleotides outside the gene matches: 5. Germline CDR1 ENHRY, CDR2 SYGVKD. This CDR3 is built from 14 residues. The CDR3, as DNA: TGTGCCATCAGTGCACTGCAGGGGGACACTGAAGCTTTCTTT. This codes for CAISALQGDTEAFF.

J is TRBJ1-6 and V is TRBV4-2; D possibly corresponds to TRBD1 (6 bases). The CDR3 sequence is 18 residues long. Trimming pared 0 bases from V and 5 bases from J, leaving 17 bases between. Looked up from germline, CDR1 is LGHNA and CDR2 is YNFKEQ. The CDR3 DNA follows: TGTGCCAGCAGCCAAGAGGCCGGGACACGGACAAATAATTCACCCCTCCACTTT. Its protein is CASSQEAGTRTNNSPLHF.

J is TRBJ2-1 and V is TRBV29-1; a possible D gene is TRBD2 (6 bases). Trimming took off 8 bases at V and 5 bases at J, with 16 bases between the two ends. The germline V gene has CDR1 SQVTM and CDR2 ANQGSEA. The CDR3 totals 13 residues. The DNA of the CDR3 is TGCAGCACGAGGGACTCCTCTGACAATGAGCAGTTCTTC. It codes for CSTRDSSDNEQFF.

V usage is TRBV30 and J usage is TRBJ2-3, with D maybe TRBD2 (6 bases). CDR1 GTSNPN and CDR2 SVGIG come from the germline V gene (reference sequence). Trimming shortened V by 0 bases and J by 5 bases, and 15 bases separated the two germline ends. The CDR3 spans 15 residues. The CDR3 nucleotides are TGTGCCTGGAGTGTTTGGAGGGCGGTTGGAGATACGCAGTATTTT. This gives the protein CAWSVWRAVGDTQYF.

CDR3 DNA sequence: TGCAGCGTAACAGGGGTGGATGGCTACACCTTC. It yields the protein CSVTGVDGYTF. V gene TRBV29-1 combines with J gene TRBJ1-2; 7 positions match TRBD1. J gave up 6 bases and V 6 bases, and 4 bases lay outside the gene matches. In germline, CDR1 is SQVTM, CDR2 ANQGSEA. The CDR3 is 11 amino acids.

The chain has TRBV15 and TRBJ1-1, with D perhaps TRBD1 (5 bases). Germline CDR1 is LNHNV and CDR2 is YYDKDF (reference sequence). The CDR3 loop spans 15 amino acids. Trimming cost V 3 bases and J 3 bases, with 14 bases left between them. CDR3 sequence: CATSREGSLDTEAFF. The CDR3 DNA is TGTGCCACCAGCAGGGAGGGGTCCCTTGACACTGAAGCTTTCTTT.

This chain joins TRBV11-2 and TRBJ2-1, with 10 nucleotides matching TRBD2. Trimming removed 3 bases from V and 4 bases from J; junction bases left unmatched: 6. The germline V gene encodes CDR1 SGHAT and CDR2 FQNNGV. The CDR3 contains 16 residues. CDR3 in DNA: TGTGCCAGCAGCTTTGGTAGCGGGGGGTCATACAATGAGCAGTTCTTC. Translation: CASSFGSGGSYNEQFF. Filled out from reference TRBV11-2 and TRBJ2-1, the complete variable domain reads EAGVAQSPRYKIIEKRQSVAFWCNPISGHATLYWYQQILGQGPKLLIQFQNNGVVDDSQLPKDRFSAERLKGVDSTLKIQPAKLEDSAVYLCASSFGSGGSYNEQFFGPGTRLTVL.

The DNA of the CDR3 is TGTGCCAGTACCCCGGACAGGAGCGCCGGTCAGCCCCAGCATTTT. Translation gives CASTPDRSAGQPQHF. This sequence joins TRBV19 and TRBJ1-5; 7 nucleotides agree with TRBD1. The CDR3 length is 15 residues. V dropped 7 bases and J dropped 6; count of bases not matched to a gene: 12. The V gene's germline CDR1 is LNHDA and CDR2 SQIVND (reference sequence).

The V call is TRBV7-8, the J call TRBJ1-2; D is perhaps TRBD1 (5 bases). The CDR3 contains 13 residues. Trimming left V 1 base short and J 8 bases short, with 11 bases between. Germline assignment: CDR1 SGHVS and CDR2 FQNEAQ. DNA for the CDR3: TGTGCCAGCAGCTTAGTGGCAGGGCGAGGCTACACCTTC. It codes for CASSLVAGRGYTF. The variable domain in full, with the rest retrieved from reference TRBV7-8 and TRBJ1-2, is GAGVSQSPRYKVAKRGQDVALRCDPISGHVSLFWYQQALGQGPEFLTYFQNEAQLDKSGLPSDRFFAERPEGSVSTLKIQRTQQEDSAVYLCASSLVAGRGYTFGSGTRLTVV.

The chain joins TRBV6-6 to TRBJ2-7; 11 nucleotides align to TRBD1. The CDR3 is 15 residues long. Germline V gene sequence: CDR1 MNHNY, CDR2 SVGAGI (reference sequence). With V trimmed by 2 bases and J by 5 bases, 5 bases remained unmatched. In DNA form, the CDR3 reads TGTGCCAGCAGTTACGGGGGGACAGGGGGGGACGAGCAGTACTTC. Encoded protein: CASSYGGTGGDEQYF.

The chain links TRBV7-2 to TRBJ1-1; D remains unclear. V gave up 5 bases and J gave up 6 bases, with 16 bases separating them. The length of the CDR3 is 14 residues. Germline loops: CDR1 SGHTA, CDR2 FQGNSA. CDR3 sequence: CASSPDGVNSEAFF. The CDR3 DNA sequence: TGTGCCAGCAGCCCGGACGGGGTAAATTCTGAAGCTTTCTTT. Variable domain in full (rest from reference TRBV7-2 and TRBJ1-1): GAGVSQSPSNKVTEKGKDVELRCDPISGHTALYWYRQSLGQGLEFLIYFQGNSAPDKSGLPSDRFSAERTGGSVSTLTIQRTQQEDSAVYLCASSPDGVNSEAFFGQGTRLTVV.

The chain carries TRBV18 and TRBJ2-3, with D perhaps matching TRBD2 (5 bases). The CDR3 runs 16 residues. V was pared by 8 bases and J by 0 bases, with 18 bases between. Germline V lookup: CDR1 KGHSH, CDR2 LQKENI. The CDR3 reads CASTAGRASSTDTQYF. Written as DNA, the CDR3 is TGTGCCAGCACGGCGGGTAGGGCCTCTAGCACAGATACGCAGTATTTT. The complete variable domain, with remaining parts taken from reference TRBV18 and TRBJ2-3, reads NAGVMQNPRHLVRRRGQEARLRCSPMKGHSHVYWYRQLPEEGLKFMVYLQKENIIDESGMPKERFSAEFPKEGPSILRIQQVVRGDSAAYFCASTAGRASSTDTQYFGPGTRLTVL.